Shown below are 12 T cell receptor beta chains from a single sample sequenced in a study of identical twins. TCRdb reprocessed the 5' RACE reads via MiXCR and lists one record per CDR3 protein. The repertoire holds about 530,000 distinct CDR3 sequences, with around 24% as singletons. These same records also appear under a second study, on yellow fever vaccine responses in identical twins.

What was sequenced was CD4+ T cells sorted from blood. Receptors were obtained from a woman between 18 and 30 years old in good health.

This clonotype turned up a few times. The V gene is TRBV5-1, the J gene TRBJ2-1; D may be TRBD1 or TRBD2 (5 bases each). With 3 bases removed from V and 4 bases from J, the gap between germline ends came to 17 bases. Germline-derived CDR1 and CDR2 are SGHRS and YFSETQ. The CDR3 spans 16 residues. CDR3 region: CASSSGQGGWYNEQFF. In DNA form, the CDR3 reads TGCGCCAGCAGCTCGGGGCAGGGTGGCTGGTACAATGAGCAGTTCTTC.

The rearrangement joins TRBV20-1 to TRBJ2-3; 8 bases fit TRBD1. J gave up 6 bases and V 1 base, and 3 bases lay outside the gene matches. This CDR3 spans 13 amino acids. Per the germline V gene, CDR1 is DFQATT and CDR2 is SNEGSKA (reference sequence). Written as DNA, the CDR3 is TGCAGTGCTAGAGGTCACAGGGGGGATACGCAGTATTTT. As protein: CSARGHRGDTQYF.

This clonotype was seen a handful of times. DNA of the CDR3: TGCAGTGCTAGGTTTCAGGGGGCCCTCAGCACAGATACGCAGTATTTT. Encoded protein: CSARFQGALSTDTQYF. J is TRBJ2-3 and V is TRBV20-1; 8 nucleotides match TRBD1. With V trimmed by 3 bases and J by 0 bases, 8 bases remained unmatched. The germline V gene has CDR1 DFQATT and CDR2 SNEGSKA (reference sequence). The CDR3 loop spans 16 amino acids.

J is TRBJ2-5 and V is TRBV24-1, with 11 bases identical to TRBD1. The CDR3 consists of 15 residues. V lost 5 bases to trimming and J lost 5 bases; unmatched junction nucleotides: 6. Germline V CDR1 and CDR2: KGHDR, SFDVKD. CDR3 sequence (DNA): TGTGCCACCAGTGGACCCGGGACAGGGGGGGAGACCCAGTACTTC. Translating it yields CATSGPGTGGETQYF.

Only a few counts were recorded for this clonotype. The chain has TRBV28 and TRBJ2-1; 12 bases fit TRBD2. V was pared by 4 bases and J by 6 bases, with 4 bases of the junction left unmatched. The CDR3 is made up of 15 amino acids. Germline V lookup: CDR1 MDHEN, CDR2 SYDVKM. CDR3 region: CASSSWTSGTNEQFF. CDR3 sequence (DNA): TGTGCCAGCAGTTCTTGGACTAGCGGGACCAATGAGCAGTTCTTC.

The V and J genes are TRBV5-6 and TRBJ2-2, with 8 positions matching TRBD2. Germline V gene lookup returns CDR1 SGHDT and CDR2 YYEEEE. The trim removed 7 bases at V and 5 bases at J, leaving 10 bases unmatched. This CDR3 region has 15 residues. CDR3 sequence: CASGQGAGETGELFF. CDR3 bases: TGTGCCAGCGGACAAGGAGCGGGGGAAACCGGGGAGCTGTTTTTT.

The rearrangement joins TRBV28 to TRBJ2-1; TRBD2 matches 9 bases. The CDR3 sequence is 15 residues long. In germline, CDR1 is MDHEN, CDR2 SYDVKM. The J segment lost 4 bases and the V segment lost 8 bases, leaving 9 bases of the junction unmatched. As DNA, the CDR3 is TGTGCCAGCTTTTCGACTAGCGGTAAATACAATGAGCAGTTCTTC. Its protein is CASFSTSGKYNEQFF.

The sample holds a few counts of this clonotype. This rearrangement joins TRBV5-1 to TRBJ1-1, with 11 bases identical to TRBD1. Per the germline V gene, CDR1 is SGHRS and CDR2 is YFSETQ. The V and J ends lost 2 bases and 3 bases, in that order; junction bases with no gene match: 3. This CDR3 contains 15 residues. This CDR3 reads CASSFGQGADTEAFF. The CDR3 nucleotides read TGCGCCAGCAGCTTCGGACAGGGGGCCGACACTGAAGCTTTCTTT. Full variable domain (remainder filled in from reference TRBV5-1 and TRBJ1-1): KAGVTQTPRYLIKTRGQQVTLSCSPISGHRSVSWYQQTPGQGLQFLFEYFSETQRNKGNFPGRFSGRQFSNSRSEMNVSTLELGDSALYLCASSFGQGADTEAFFGQGTRLTVV.

This clonotype has only a few counts. The gene calls are TRBV10-3 and TRBJ2-5, with D hard to call. In germline, CDR1 is ENHRY, CDR2 SYGVKD. This CDR3 has 13 amino acids. V was cut by 0 bases and J by 5 bases, with 7 bases left in between. CDR3 protein: CAISESSVETQYF. For the CDR3, the DNA is TGTGCCATCAGTGAGTCTTCGGTCGAGACCCAGTACTTC.

A few counts support this clonotype. The V gene is TRBV10-3, the J gene TRBJ2-2; unclear D gene. V gave up 3 bases and J gave up 0 bases, with 8 bases separating them. The CDR3 totals 15 residues. CDR1 and CDR2 from the germline V gene are ENHRY and SYGVKD. The DNA for the CDR3 is TGTGCCATCAGTGAAAGGGCCCCGAACACCGGGGAGCTGTTTTTT. This translates into CAISERAPNTGELFF.

The chain recombines TRBV5-1 with TRBJ2-5; possibly TRBD1 or TRBD2 for D (5 bases each). Per germline, CDR1 SGHRS and CDR2 YFSETQ. Trimming cost V 6 bases and J 1 base, with 13 bases left between them. The CDR3 sequence is 14 residues long. The CDR3 loop is CASTYGDGQETQYF. Written as DNA, the CDR3 is TGCGCCAGCACCTACGGGGACGGCCAAGAGACCCAGTACTTC.

V is TRBV28 and J is TRBJ2-7, with 7 bases matching TRBD2. The CDR3 runs to 17 residues. Trimming took 5 bases from V and 5 from J; bases not matched to a gene: 18. Germline loops: CDR1 MDHEN, CDR2 SYDVKM. The CDR3: CASSLSFRGGSTHEQYF. As DNA, the CDR3 is TGTGCCAGCAGTCTATCCTTTCGGGGCGGGAGTACCCACGAGCAGTACTTC.